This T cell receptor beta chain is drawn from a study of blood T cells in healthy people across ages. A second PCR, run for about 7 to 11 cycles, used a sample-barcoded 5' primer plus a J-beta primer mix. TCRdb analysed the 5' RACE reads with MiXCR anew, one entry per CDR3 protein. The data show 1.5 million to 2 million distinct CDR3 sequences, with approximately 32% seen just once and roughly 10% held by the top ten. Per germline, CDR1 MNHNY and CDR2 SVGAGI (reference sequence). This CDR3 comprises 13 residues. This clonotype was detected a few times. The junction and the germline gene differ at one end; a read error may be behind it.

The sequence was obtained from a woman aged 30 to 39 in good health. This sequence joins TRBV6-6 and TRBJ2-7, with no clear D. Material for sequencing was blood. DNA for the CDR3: TGTACCAGCAGTTACTCGAGAGGCTACGAGCAGTACTTC. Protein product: CTSSYSRGYEQYF.